This T cell receptor (beta chain) was obtained from a study of cytomegalovirus exposure and HLA in healthy donors. General study points: Presence/absence results assume similar sequencing depth per donor, which may not hold. In a later analysis, CMV-associated beta chains were mostly HLA-associated, it appeared.

A multiplex PCR was run with 60 Vbeta primers and 13 Jbeta primers. Data came from immunoSEQ multiplex PCR; TCRdb stores just in-frame clones and leaves some out. The data contain approximately 150,000 clones, roughly 68% of them seen just once; the ten biggest clones take up around 9.3%. The germline CDR1 and CDR2 sequences are SGHTA and FQGTGA. J lost 5 bases, V lost 5 bases, and 3 bases had no gene match. The CDR3 runs 13 residues. In regard to this clone: What it binds is unknown.

The TCR was taken from a man younger than 45 in good health and CMV-seropositive. Sequenced input: PBMCs. The chain couples TRBV7-3 to TRBJ2-5; 9 positions agree with TRBD1. CDR3 DNA: TGTGCCAGCAGCCTCGGACAGGGGGAGACCCAGTACTTC. Translating it yields CASSLGQGETQYF.